This T cell receptor (beta chain) originates from a study of cytomegalovirus exposure and HLA in healthy donors. Study at large: The roughly 120 validation repertoires, a later analysis reported, used the same platform as the approximately 700 first-cohort repertoires.

V gave up 4 bases and J gave up 3 bases; unmatched junction bases: 8. The CDR3 contains 15 residues. CDR1 and CDR2 (germline): MNHNS, SASEGT. This clone appeared once. Its specificity is unknown. Study-level points and caveats: Clusters of TCRs from the first cohort tended to co-occur in the 120 validation repertoires (as a later analysis found). Reportedly, cytomegalovirus status was diagnosed with high sensitivity and specificity. Rare TCR sequences dominated, though some public TCRs recurred in many donors.

The protocol was immunoSEQ multiplex PCR, while the TCRdb copy is restricted to in-frame clones and leaves out a portion. Here the sample spans around 200,000 clones, roughly 84% being singletons. The rearrangement joins TRBV6-1 to TRBJ1-1; 7 bases line up with TRBD1. Specimen: PBMCs. The clonotype originates from a woman aged 18-35 years in good health and CMV-seropositive. CDR3 sequence reads: CASSARQGFYTEAFF. The CDR3 DNA follows: TGTGCCAGCAGTGCGCGACAGGGTTTTTACACTGAAGCTTTCTTT.